The sequence of this TCR beta chain was determined in a study of blood T cell repertoires in COVID-19. Study-wide background: The samples span acute and convalescent COVID-19 from the United States, Italy and Spain. The analysed material was cDNA or gDNA that came from T cells, B-cell-depleted T cells, or PBMCs.

This clone was seen only once. Between the trimmed V and J ends, which lost 6 bases and 4 bases, there was a span of 15 bases. The CDR3 loop spans 14 amino acids. Germline CDR1 LNHDA, CDR2 SQIVND (reference sequence). As handled by the study authors: Reference gene primer amplification in the assay estimated nucleated cell counts. Repertoires were generated with immunoSEQ multiplex PCR, while TCRdb's copy carries only in-frame clones and drops some. V and J calls and clone size are copied from that table; D and trimming were computed from the DNA. The repertoire holds 150,000 to 200,000 clones, with 89% as singletons.

The chain recombines TRBV19 with TRBJ1-2; the D is unclear. This clonotype was obtained from a man between 18 and 29 years old who had recovered from COVID-19. Sequenced sample: peripheral blood. DNA for the CDR3: TGTGCCAGTAGCTCCGTATCGGGGTTCTATGGCTACACCTTC. It is translated as CASSSVSGFYGYTF.